The T cell receptor beta chain described here comes from a study of CD8+CD57+ T cells in acquired aplastic anemia (dated by TCRdb to 2016 to 2019). A note on the overall study: A mean of around 3.2 ug of DNA, ranging from roughly 0.19 to 27.4 ug, was extracted from sorted CD4+ and CD8+ cells. CD8+CD57+ expansion was defined as frequency above the mean frequency observed in healthy subjects. The research as a whole found: Roughly 30 CD8+ CDR3 sequences were shared between patients and controls but appeared highly expressed in patients and within their immunodominant clones. No significant difference in CD8+ Simpson's diversity was found between patients and healthy controls (P=0.060).

With respect to this clonotype: The antigen this receptor binds is unknown. The record has no base qualities; no much larger clone is one base away.

Patients chosen for sequencing had shown expansion of CD8+CD57+ cells by flow cytometry. Every patient had a diagnosis of severe acquired aplastic anemia based on International Study of Aplastic Anemia and Agranulocytosis and Camitta criteria. No therapy had been received by the patients at the time of blood sampling. In the study, sorted CD4+ and CD8+ blood T cells from patients with severe aplastic anemia and from healthy subjects underwent deep sequencing of TCR repertoires. In the USA, patient enrollment took place under clinicaltrials.gov protocols 00001620, 01623167, 00001397, 00071045, 00081523 and 00961064. Ficoll-Paque density gradient centrifugation was used to isolate peripheral blood mononuclear cells. Before DNA extraction, CD4+ and CD8+ T cells were sorted by FACS or by magnetic beads. From the cysteine through the phenylalanine, the CDR3 covers 15 amino acids. The read is trimmed to its CDR3 DNA, 45 bases read in frame from base 1. V gives up 7 bases and J gives up 0 bases, and the segment between their germline ends measures 13 bases. From a lookup of the germline V gene, CDR1 and CDR2 are KGHDR and SFDVKD.

TCR beta VDJ combination and CDR3 sequence profiling used genomic DNA as the template. An Illumina HiSeq 2000 was used for TCR repertoire sequencing. Per the source publication's procedure: TRBV/TRBJ rearrangement plots, CDR3 size and DJ length profiles, and Simpson's diversity index were used to evaluate the repertoires. The most abundant DNA sequence in the deep sequencing data was defined as the immunodominant clone. CDR3 amino acid sequences were checked for sharing between subjects and were compared against published repertoires and the VDJdb database. TCRdb reprocessed the public reads (quality trimming at Q25 with fastp, clone calling with MiXCR) and kept in-frame beta chains. Every distinct CDR3 protein forms one entry, paired with its most common genes and DNA. These V and J calls derive from TCRdb rather than the authors' analysis. The sample contains about 160,000 distinct CDR3 sequences, about two thirds of them found a single time. 45% to 60% of the sample rests with the top ten.

The rearranged chain carries TRBV24-1 and TRBJ2-3; a tentative D call is TRBD1 (6 bases match). This sequence originates from a human donor with aplastic anemia. The sample comprised sorted CD4+, CD8+, or CD8+CD57+ T cells (not recorded which) from PBMCs. Here is the DNA: TGTGCCACCAGCGAGAGGGGGTCTAGCACAGATACGCAGTATTTT. Translation gives CATSERGSSTDTQYF.